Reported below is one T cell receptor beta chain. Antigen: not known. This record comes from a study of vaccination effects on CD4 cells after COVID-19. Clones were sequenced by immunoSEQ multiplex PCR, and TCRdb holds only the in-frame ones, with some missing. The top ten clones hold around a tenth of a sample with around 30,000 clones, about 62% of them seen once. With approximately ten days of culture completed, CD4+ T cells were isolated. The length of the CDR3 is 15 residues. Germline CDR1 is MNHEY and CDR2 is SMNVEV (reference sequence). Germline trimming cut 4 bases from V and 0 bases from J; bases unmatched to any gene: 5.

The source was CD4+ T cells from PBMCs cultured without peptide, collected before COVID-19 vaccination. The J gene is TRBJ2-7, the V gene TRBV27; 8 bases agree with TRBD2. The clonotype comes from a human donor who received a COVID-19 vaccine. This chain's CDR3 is CASSSTGLGSYEQYF. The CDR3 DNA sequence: TGTGCCAGCAGTTCAACGGGACTAGGCTCCTACGAGCAGTACTTC.